Included here is one TCR beta chain sequence, with context. The antigen it recognizes is unknown. Base qualities are missing; no much larger clone stands one base away. The CDR3 numbers 13 residues from cysteine through phenylalanine. The CDR3 DNA has 39 bases and is translated from base 1. The germline V gene yields SGHDN for CDR1 and FVKESK for CDR2. V was cut back by 3 bases and J by 5 bases, leaving a gap of 9 bases between them. The library was made by 5' RACE. TCRdb shows the sequencer as Illumina HiSeq 2500. A second PCR of about 6 to 11 cycles was performed with a sample-barcoded 5' primer and a J-beta primer mix. Each TCR beta cDNA molecule received a unique molecular identifier from a template-switch 5' adaptor carrying 12 random nucleotides. Each sample yielded at least 2.5 million CDR3-containing paired-end reads. First-strand cDNA synthesis was performed from all RNA using the Mint cDNA synthesis kit, with priming by a TRBC-specific oligonucleotide. After uracil-DNA glycosylase treatment, a first 18-cycle PCR used universal primers M1SS and BC2_uni_R on all cDNA. Concerning the study's data processing: For normalization, 1 million high-quality reads were randomly selected from each sample, with every read carrying a distinct molecular identifier. Instead of being binned into consensus sequences, reads that shared molecular identifiers were thrown out. MiTCR, run with a Q25 quality threshold and the strictest error-elimination algorithm, handled CDR3 identification, clonotype clustering and error correction. A nonparametric unseen species model with Euler transformation was used to estimate a lower bound on total TCR beta diversity. The public reads were quality trimmed at Q25 with fastp and then assembled into clones with MiXCR by TCRdb, keeping productive beta chains. Here each entry gathers all rows of one CDR3 protein and keeps the most common genes and DNA. It is TCRdb's table, rather than the study itself, that gives the V and J calls and clone size. This sample comprises about 1,400,000 distinct CDR3 sequences, roughly 40% of them detected only once. The ten largest clones add up to 7.9% of the sample.

The data stem from a study of blood T cells in healthy people across ages (dated by TCRdb to about 2015). Turning to the overall study: Template switching captured roughly one uniquely barcoded TCR beta cDNA molecule per two T cells in model experiments. Age-related changes in TCR beta repertoire diversity were measured in the study by deep sequencing normalized with unique cDNA molecular identifiers. The donors were divided into four age groups: young (average around 16 years), middle-aged (approximately 42), aged (roughly 66) and long-lived (more than 75). To avoid experimental bias, donors of different ages were distributed randomly across sequencing lanes. Two additional independent replicas of 1 million unique cDNA reads from the same blood draw were analyzed for two donors (one aged 18 to 30 and one aged 80 or older). On the study overall, not on this receptor specifically: Observed TCR beta diversity correlated strongly with the percentage of naive T cells measured by flow cytometry. Compared with the aged group, more naive CD4+ T cells, fewer expanded clones and increased TCR diversity were shown by the long-lived group, suggesting age selection. Donor CMV infection status was unknown, potentially confounding age-related changes in expanded clonotypes. Observed TCR beta diversity per million T cells fell roughly linearly with age, and a significant reduction was already apparent by age roughly 40. Estimates of total diversity based on one million sequenced T cells were regarded as lower bounds and as underestimates. Conclusive comparison of naive and antigen-experienced compartments was prevented by the profiling of bulk unsorted PBMCs.

Donors were approximately 42 systemically healthy Caucasian individuals from Russia aged roughly 6 to 100 years. Ten milliliters of peripheral blood were drawn from each donor into EDTA-treated Vacutainer tubes. PBMCs were isolated by Ficoll-Paque density-gradient centrifugation, with at least 7 million obtained per sample. Total RNA, at least 5.5 micrograms per sample, was extracted from PBMCs with Trizol reagent. For every donor, an aliquot of PBMCs went through flow cytometry to measure the percentages of naive CD45RAhigh/CD27high T cells. The sequence derives from a woman under 30 in good health. The sequencing sample was made of blood. The V gene is TRBV14 and the J gene is TRBJ2-3, with the D gene call left open. The DNA sequence is as follows: TGTGCCAGCAGCCATAGCCTGGGAGATACGCAGTATTTT. Its translation is CASSHSLGDTQYF. Supplemented by the reference TRBV14 and TRBJ2-3 proteins around the CDR3, the complete variable domain is EAGVTQFPSHSVIEKGQTVTLRCDPISGHDNLYWYRRVMGKEIKFLLHFVKESKQDESGMPNNRFLAERTGGTYSTLKVQPAELEDSGVYFCASSHSLGDTQYFGPGTRLTVL.